This TCR beta chain was sequenced in a study of cytomegalovirus exposure and HLA in healthy donors. Concerning this clone itself: What it binds is unknown.

V shed 5 bases, J shed 5 bases, and the junction held 3 bases outside the gene matches. The CDR3 totals 13 residues. The germline CDR1 and CDR2 sequences are KGHSH and LQKENI. Use of 60 Vbeta and 13 Jbeta primers characterized the PCR. The repertoire was sequenced with immunoSEQ multiplex PCR; TCRdb's copy has only in-frame clones and lacks some. The repertoire includes 150,000 to 200,000 clones, over 65% of them detected once, and roughly 1.5% sits in the top ten. Study-wide findings and caveats: In vitro experiments confirmed that three CMV-associated chains were specific for CMV antigens. Later analysis associated a missense DCLRE1C variant with TCR beta V- and J-gene trimming.

The receptor was isolated from a man between 18 and 29 years old in good health and CMV-seronegative. Input material: PBMCs. The J gene is TRBJ2-5, the V gene TRBV18; the match to TRBD2 covers 9 bases. The CDR3 region is CASSAGLAETQYF. DNA for the CDR3: TGTGCCAGCTCAGCCGGACTAGCGGAGACCCAGTACTTC.